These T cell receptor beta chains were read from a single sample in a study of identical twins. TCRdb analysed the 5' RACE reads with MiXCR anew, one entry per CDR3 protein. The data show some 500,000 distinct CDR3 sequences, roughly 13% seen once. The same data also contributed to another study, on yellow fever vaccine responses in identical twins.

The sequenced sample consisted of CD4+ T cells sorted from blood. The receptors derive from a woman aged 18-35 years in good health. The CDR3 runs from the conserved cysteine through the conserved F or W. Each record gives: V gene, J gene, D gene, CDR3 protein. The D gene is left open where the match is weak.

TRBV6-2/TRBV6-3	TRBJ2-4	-	CASSYHGAKNIQYF
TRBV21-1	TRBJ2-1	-	CASSKATGSSGPSEQFF
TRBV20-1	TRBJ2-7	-	CSARSGRFSYEQYF
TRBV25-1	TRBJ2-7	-	CASSEYHGSYEQYF
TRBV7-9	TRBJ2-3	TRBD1	CASSKQGGTDTQYF
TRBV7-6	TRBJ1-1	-	CASSALGTGNTEAFF
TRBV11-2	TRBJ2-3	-	CASSLGGRSSTDTQYF
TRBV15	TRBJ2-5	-	CATSRVGQGEETQYF
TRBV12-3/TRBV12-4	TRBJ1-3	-	CASSLSQTGNTIYF
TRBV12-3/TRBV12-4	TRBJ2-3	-	CASSRGTVPDTQYF
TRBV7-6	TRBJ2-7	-	CASTAGASYEQYF
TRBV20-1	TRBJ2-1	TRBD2	CSARRTSGRVNNEQFF
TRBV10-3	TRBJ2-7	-	CAISVADSTYEQYF
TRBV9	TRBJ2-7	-	CASSVQGSYEQYF
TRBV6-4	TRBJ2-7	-	CASNPTGQISYEQYF
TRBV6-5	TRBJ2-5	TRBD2	CASSYSRIGRARETQYF
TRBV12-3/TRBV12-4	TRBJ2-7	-	CASRGVTGHSTEQYF
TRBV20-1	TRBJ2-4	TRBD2	CSAAGTSIVAKNIQYF
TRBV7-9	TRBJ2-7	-	CASSSGTAIEQYF
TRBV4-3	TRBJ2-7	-	CASSIQIGGGDYYYEQYF
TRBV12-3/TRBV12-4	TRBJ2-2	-	CASSFSDTGELFF
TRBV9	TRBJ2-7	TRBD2	CASSAGLASYEQYF
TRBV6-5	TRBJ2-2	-	CASSYSPSTGELFF